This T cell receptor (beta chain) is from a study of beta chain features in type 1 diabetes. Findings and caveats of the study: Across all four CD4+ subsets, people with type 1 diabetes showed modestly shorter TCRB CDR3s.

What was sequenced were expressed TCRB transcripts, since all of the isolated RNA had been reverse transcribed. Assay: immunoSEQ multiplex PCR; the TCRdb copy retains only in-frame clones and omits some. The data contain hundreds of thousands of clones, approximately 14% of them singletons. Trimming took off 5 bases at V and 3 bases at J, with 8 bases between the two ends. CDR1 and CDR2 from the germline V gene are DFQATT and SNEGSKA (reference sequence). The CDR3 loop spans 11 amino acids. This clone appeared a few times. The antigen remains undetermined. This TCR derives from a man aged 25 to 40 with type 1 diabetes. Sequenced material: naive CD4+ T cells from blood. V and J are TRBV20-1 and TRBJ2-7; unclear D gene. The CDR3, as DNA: TGCAGTGCTCCTCTCAGCTACGAGCAGTACTTC. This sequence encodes CSAPLSYEQYF.